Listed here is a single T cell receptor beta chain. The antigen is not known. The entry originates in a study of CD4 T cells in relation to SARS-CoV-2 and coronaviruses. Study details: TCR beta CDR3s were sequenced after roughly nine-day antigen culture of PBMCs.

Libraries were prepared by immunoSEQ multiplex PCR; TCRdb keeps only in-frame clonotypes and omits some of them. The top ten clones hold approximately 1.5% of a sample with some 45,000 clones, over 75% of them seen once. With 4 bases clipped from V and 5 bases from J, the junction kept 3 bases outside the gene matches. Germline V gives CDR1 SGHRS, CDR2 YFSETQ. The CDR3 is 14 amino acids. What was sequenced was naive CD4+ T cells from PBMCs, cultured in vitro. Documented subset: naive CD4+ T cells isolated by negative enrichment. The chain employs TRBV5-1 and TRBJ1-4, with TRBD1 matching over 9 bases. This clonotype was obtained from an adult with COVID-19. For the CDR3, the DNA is TGCGCCAGCAGCAGGACAGGGGTAAATGAAAAACTGTTTTTT. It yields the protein CASSRTGVNEKLFF. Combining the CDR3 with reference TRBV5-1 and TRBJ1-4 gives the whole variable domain KAGVTQTPRYLIKTRGQQVTLSCSPISGHRSVSWYQQTPGQGLQFLFEYFSETQRNKGNFPGRFSGRQFSNSRSEMNVSTLELGDSALYLCASSRTGVNEKLFFGSGTQLSVL.